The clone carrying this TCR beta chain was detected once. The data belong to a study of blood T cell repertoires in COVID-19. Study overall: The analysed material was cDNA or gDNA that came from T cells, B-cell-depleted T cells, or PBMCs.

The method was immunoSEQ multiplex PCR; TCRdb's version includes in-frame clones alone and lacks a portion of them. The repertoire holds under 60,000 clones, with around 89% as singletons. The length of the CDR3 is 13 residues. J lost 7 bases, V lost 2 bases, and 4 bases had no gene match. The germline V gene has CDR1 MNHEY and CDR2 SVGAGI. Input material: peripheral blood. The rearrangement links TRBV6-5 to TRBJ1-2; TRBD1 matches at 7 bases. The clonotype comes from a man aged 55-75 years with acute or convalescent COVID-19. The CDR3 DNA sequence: TGTGCCAGCAGTTACGCCGACAGGGCTGGCTACACCTTC. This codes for CASSYADRAGYTF.